These T cell receptor beta chains were read from a single sample in a study of T cell changes during pregnancy in multiple sclerosis. Here immunoSEQ multiplex PCR was the method, and the copy in TCRdb shows in-frame clones only, minus some. The repertoire holds about 40,000 clones, with 91% as singletons. The sequencing used CD8+ T cells from peripheral blood mononuclear cells, collected before pregnancy. Source of these receptors: a female donor with multiple sclerosis, enrolled in a pregnancy study. The CDR3 runs from the conserved cysteine through the conserved F or W. A D gene is named only where the DNA matches it firmly. The size of a clone is reported for some rows only, either as once, few or many, or as a class for expanded clones.

d_call,j_call,clone_size,v_call,cdr3_aa,cdr3_nt
TRBD2,TRBJ2-1,-,TRBV28,CASSLHIAGGPYNEQFF,TGTGCCAGCAGTTTACACATAGCGGGAGGGCCCTACAATGAGCAGTTCTTC
TRBD1,TRBJ2-5,once,TRBV19,CASTPTGVETQYF,TGTGCCAGTACCCCGACAGGGGTTGAGACCCAGTACTTC
TRBD2,TRBJ2-1,-,TRBV29-1,CSVVGTSSYNEQFF,TGCAGCGTGGTCGGGACTAGTTCTTACAATGAGCAGTTCTTC
TRBD1,TRBJ2-5,-,TRBV7-9,CASSWPGQGRQETQYF,TGTGCCAGCAGCTGGCCCGGACAGGGTCGCCAAGAGACCCAGTACTTC
TRBD1,TRBJ2-7,-,TRBV5-1,CASSLEGGQGIYEQYF,TGCGCCAGCAGCTTGGAGGGGGGACAGGGAATTTACGAGCAGTACTTC
-,TRBJ1-2,-,TRBV5-1,CASSLNSKYYGYTF,TGCGCCAGCAGCCTAAACAGCAAATACTATGGCTACACCTTC
TRBD1,TRBJ2-7,-,TRBV11-2,CASSEPTGASYEQYF,TGTGCCAGCAGCGAGCCGACAGGGGCCTCCTACGAGCAGTACTTC
-,TRBJ1-2,once,TRBV27,CAAGAGGGYTF,TGTGCCGCCGGTGCGGGGGGCGGCTACACCTTC
-,TRBJ1-1,-,TRBV7-9,CASSTPSRGGTEAFF,TGTGCCAGCAGCACGCCCTCAAGGGGGGGCACTGAAGCTTTCTTT
-,TRBJ1-1,-,TRBV4-2,CASSQDGASNTEAFF,TGTGCCAGCAGCCAAGATGGGGCATCGAACACTGAAGCTTTCTTT
-,TRBJ2-4,once,TRBV27,CACGQAKNIQYF,TGTGCCTGTGGCCAAGCCAAAAACATTCAGTACTTC
-,TRBJ1-5,-,TRBV28,CASHSLFGMSGQPQHF,TGTGCCAGTCACAGTTTATTTGGTATGTCTGGTCAGCCCCAGCATTTT
TRBD1,TRBJ2-7,-,TRBV27,CASSLGTGAYEQYF,TGTGCCAGCAGTTTGGGGACAGGGGCCTACGAGCAGTACTTC
-,TRBJ2-7,-,TRBV19,CASSISAGTSYEQYF,TGTGCCAGTAGTATATCGGCGGGGACCTCCTACGAGCAGTACTTC
-,TRBJ2-1,once,TRBV7-8,CASSFKLAAHEQFF,TGTGCCAGCAGCTTTAAACTAGCTGCTCATGAGCAGTTCTTC
-,TRBJ1-2,-,TRBV10-3,CAISEAGTNYGYTF,TGTGCCATCAGTGAAGCCGGGACTAACTATGGCTACACCTTC
TRBD2,TRBJ2-3,once,TRBV27,CASKVLGLAGQYTDTQYF,TGTGCCAGCAAAGTACTTGGGCTAGCGGGACAATACACAGATACGCAGTATTTT
TRBD1,TRBJ1-2,-,TRBV2,CASSEAGTGGIYGYTF,TGTGCCAGCAGTGAAGCAGGGACAGGGGGCATCTATGGCTACACCTTC
TRBD2,TRBJ2-1,-,TRBV9,CASSVGISGSQEQFF,TGTGCCAGCAGCGTAGGAATTAGCGGGAGTCAGGAGCAGTTCTTC
TRBD1,TRBJ2-3,once,TRBV28,CASTDRGWTDTQYF,TGTGCCAGCACAGACAGGGGATGGACAGATACGCAGTATTTT
-,TRBJ2-5,-,TRBV6-6,CASSSSPQETQYF,TGTGCCAGCAGTTCATCCCCACAAGAGACCCAGTACTTC
-,TRBJ2-7,-,TRBV19,CATPREGVGANWYEQYF,TGTGCCACCCCCAGGGAAGGGGTAGGAGCCAACTGGTACGAGCAGTACTTC
TRBD1,TRBJ2-7,-,TRBV5-8,CASAGDRGLYEQYF,TGTGCCAGTGCTGGGGACAGGGGCCTCTACGAGCAGTACTTC
TRBD2,TRBJ2-3,-,TRBV27,CASTPGGSADTQYF,TGTGCCAGCACCCCTGGCGGGAGTGCAGATACGCAGTATTTT
TRBD2,TRBJ2-7,-,TRBV28,CASSPWTSGYSYEQYF,TGTGCCAGCAGTCCGTGGACTAGCGGGTACTCCTACGAGCAGTACTTC
-,TRBJ1-5,-,TRBV27,CASSLWAGNQPQHF,TGTGCCAGCAGTTTATGGGCAGGGAATCAGCCCCAGCATTTT
-,TRBJ2-7,-,TRBV11-2,CASSLGSSYEQYF,TGTGCCAGCAGCTTAGGTAGTAGCTACGAGCAGTACTTC
-,TRBJ2-7,-,TRBV7-9,CASSLGEGGSEQYF,TGTGCCAGCAGCTTAGGAGAGGGGGGGAGCGAGCAGTACTTC
-,TRBJ1-5,-,TRBV27,CASSLTGGEGQPQHF,TGTGCCAGCAGTTTGACGGGAGGGGAAGGTCAGCCCCAGCATTTT
TRBD2,TRBJ2-7,-,TRBV27,CASSLLAETYEQYF,TGTGCCAGCAGTTTGCTAGCGGAGACCTACGAGCAGTACTTC
TRBD2,TRBJ2-5,-,TRBV27,CASSSTRTSGLGETQYF,TGTGCCAGCAGTTCCACCAGGACTAGCGGGTTGGGAGAGACCCAGTACTTC
-,TRBJ2-2,-,TRBV7-9,CASSRTGELFF,TGTGCCAGCAGCCGCACCGGGGAGCTGTTTTTT
TRBD1,TRBJ2-6,-,TRBV27,CASRDSQSGANVLTF,TGTGCCAGCCGGGACAGTCAATCCGGGGCCAACGTCCTGACTTTC
TRBD2,TRBJ2-1,-,TRBV7-3,CASSEGTSGNEQFF,TGTGCCAGCAGCGAAGGGACTAGCGGGAATGAGCAGTTCTTC
-,TRBJ1-5,-,TRBV6-5,CASSRGAEQPQHF,TGTGCCAGCAGCCGGGGGGCAGAGCAGCCCCAGCATTTT
-,TRBJ2-7,medium-sized,TRBV5-5,CASSPTRSSYEQYF,TGTGCCAGCAGTCCGACACGCTCCTCCTACGAGCAGTACTTC
-,TRBJ2-1,-,TRBV6-1,CASSEAEGGSYNEQFF,TGTGCCAGCAGTGAAGCGGAGGGGGGGTCCTACAATGAGCAGTTCTTC
-,TRBJ2-4,-,TRBV13,CASSSAGALAKNIQYF,TGTGCCAGCAGCTCAGCGGGTGCCCTAGCCAAAAACATTCAGTACTTC
-,TRBJ1-1,-,TRBV19,CASSPRYTEAFF,TGTGCCAGTAGTCCCAGGTACACTGAAGCTTTCTTT
-,TRBJ1-1,-,TRBV27,CASSLYRAGDTEAFF,TGTGCCAGCAGTTTATACAGGGCGGGGGACACTGAAGCTTTCTTT
-,TRBJ2-3,once,TRBV9,CASSVVPLFTDTQYF,TGTGCCAGCAGTGTGGTACCCCTATTCACAGATACGCAGTATTTT
-,TRBJ2-7,-,TRBV5-1,CASSSTQGVSYEQYF,TGCGCCAGCAGTTCAACACAGGGAGTTTCCTACGAGCAGTACTTC
-,TRBJ2-5,-,TRBV27,CASSLQGLETQYF,TGTGCCAGCAGTCTCCAGGGACTGGAGACCCAGTACTTC
TRBD1,TRBJ1-1,-,TRBV28,CASREQGGRTEAFF,TGTGCCAGCAGAGAACAGGGGGGCCGCACTGAAGCTTTCTTT
-,TRBJ2-3,-,TRBV7-8,CASSLETAHTDTQYF,TGTGCCAGCAGCTTAGAGACAGCTCACACAGATACGCAGTATTTT